This record looks at one T cell receptor (beta chain) sequence and its context. No antigen is known for it. Clones were sequenced by immunoSEQ multiplex PCR, and TCRdb holds only the in-frame ones, with some missing. The sample lists approximately 140,000 clones, around 89% occurring once. The data were obtained in a study of T cells in localized non-small cell lung cancer. The study, taken as a whole, reports: Appearances in adjacent lung were noted for a median roughly 50 of the top 100 tumor clones.

The TCR was taken from an older female donor with stage I lung adenocarcinoma. Specimen: peripheral blood, collected before any cancer treatment.

The CDR3 nucleotides are TGCAGCGTTCCCTCGGACAGAAAGGCGGAAAAACTGTTTTTT. It encodes CSVPSDRKAEKLFF. The chain employs TRBV29-1 and TRBJ1-4; tentative D call: TRBD1 (6 bases). Germline values: CDR1 SQVTM, CDR2 ANQGSEA. The CDR3 consists of 14 residues. Trimming shortened V by 5 bases and J by 8 bases, and 18 bases separated the two germline ends.